This is a list of T cell receptor beta chains from one sample in a study of cytomegalovirus exposure and HLA in healthy donors. Generated by immunoSEQ multiplex PCR, the TCRdb table keeps only in-frame clones and is missing some. The sample comprises roughly 190,000 clones, approximately 81% of which are singletons, and 3.8% rests with the top ten. The material sequenced was PBMCs. The source of these receptors is a man aged 50-59 years in good health and CMV-seronegative. Both conserved end residues are part of each CDR3.

len,v_gene,j_gene,CDR3aa
15,TRBV5-6,TRBJ1-2,CASSLSSSGDYGYTF
15,TRBV27,TRBJ2-2,CASTFIAGGTGELFF
11,TRBV20-1,TRBJ1-2,CSPGSNYGYTF
17,TRBV23-1,TRBJ2-3,CASSQSRPYRVTDTQYF
15,TRBV29-1,TRBJ2-1,CSVEPQVPTANEQFF
14,TRBV27,TRBJ1-6,CASTVSYLWSPLHF
13,TRBV19,TRBJ1-3,CASSPQTGNTIYF
13,TRBV12-5,TRBJ1-2,CASGQGNRNGYTF
13,TRBV18,TRBJ2-7,CASSRPGSYEQYF
13,TRBV30,TRBJ1-5,CAWKQGANQPQHF
14,TRBV19,TRBJ1-1,CASSYDRANTEAFF
14,TRBV10-2,TRBJ2-5,CATQRGTRAETQYF
16,TRBV19,TRBJ2-7,CASSKGLAISSYEQYF
15,TRBV6-5,TRBJ2-2,CASSYGTGRSGELFF
15,TRBV4-3,TRBJ1-6,CASSQDSGNNSPLHF
12,TRBV19,TRBJ1-4,CAACDRGEKLFF
16,TRBV27,TRBJ1-5,CASSLSFGTGHQPQHF
12,TRBV6-1,TRBJ1-2,CASSSSGLGYTF
14,TRBV7-6,TRBJ2-5,CASSLTGEGETQYF
13,TRBV7-2,TRBJ1-2,CASSLDRGSGYTF
13,TRBV14,TRBJ2-2,CASSTTGPGELFF
15,TRBV7-2,TRBJ1-5,CASSLDAGRNQPQHF
15,TRBV4-1,TRBJ1-6,CASRWDSLRGSPLHF
14,TRBV19,TRBJ2-2,CASSRDRATGELFF
15,TRBV7-9,TRBJ1-3,CSSSLTGSSGNTIYF
16,TRBV19,TRBJ2-2,CASSPPGQGANGELFF
13,TRBV5-1,TRBJ2-7,CASSLVRGSEQYF
14,TRBV10-2,TRBJ2-7,CASSTQRETYEQYF
13,TRBV19,TRBJ1-2,CASSMEGGSGYTF
15,TRBV7-2,TRBJ1-5,CASSSARQGRQPQHF
15,TRBV6-6,TRBJ1-4,CASLTPGRGSEKLFF
15,TRBV4-3,TRBJ2-3,CASSQQGARTDTQYF
12,TRBV5-5,TRBJ2-3,CASSLMGHTQYF
14,TRBV5-6,TRBJ2-6,CASQGLAGANVLTF
15,TRBV2,TRBJ2-5,CASSRAGAYQETQYF